The 23 T cell receptor beta chains reported below all come from one sample, sequenced in a study of T cells in narcolepsy. Assay used: immunoSEQ multiplex PCR; TCRdb lists only in-frame clones, some missing. The table has tens of thousands of clones, over 75% seen once; the top ten hold more than 8.5%. The sequenced sample was memory (CD45RA-) CD4+ T cells from blood. The source is a human donor in good health.

This sequence joins TRBV19 and TRBJ2-6; D is ambiguous. Trimming took 7 bases from V and 0 from J, leaving 13 bases between them. The CDR3 extends over 16 amino acids. Germline lookup yields CDR1 LNHDA and CDR2 SQIVND (reference sequence). The CDR3, as DNA: TGTGCCAGTAAAGAAGCAGCCGCCTCTGGGGCCAACGTCCTGACTTTC. Translated: CASKEAAASGANVLTF.

This clone has just one count. This chain connects TRBV27 to TRBJ2-5; D possibly corresponds to TRBD2 (6 bases). Germline CDR1 is MNHEY and CDR2 is SMNVEV (reference sequence). Trimming removed 3 bases at V and 5 bases at J, with 13 bases between. This CDR3 has 14 residues. CDR3 nucleotides: TGTGCCAGCAGTTTCGGGACTCGGCGGGAGACCCAGTACTTC. It translates to CASSFGTRRETQYF.

The gene calls are TRBV5-5 and TRBJ2-7, with D perhaps matching TRBD1 (6 bases). This CDR3 region has 14 residues. V lost 4 bases, J lost 0 bases, and 11 bases lay in between. Germline CDR1 and CDR2: SGHKS and YYEKEE (reference sequence). The CDR3 sequence: CASSRGTPSYEQYF. The DNA of the CDR3 is TGTGCCAGCAGCAGGGGGACACCCTCCTACGAGCAGTACTTC. Full variable domain (missing parts from reference TRBV5-5 and TRBJ2-7): DAGVTQSPTHLIKTRGQQVTLRCSPISGHKSVSWYQQVLGQGPQFIFQYYEKEERGRGNFPDRFSARQFPNYSSELNVNALLLGDSALYLCASSRGTPSYEQYFGPGTRLTVT.

This chain links TRBV6-9 with TRBJ2-7, with D possibly being TRBD2 (5 bases). This CDR3 is 14 amino acids long. Germline assignment: CDR1 MNHGY and CDR2 SVAAGI. Between the trimmed V and J ends, which lost 11 bases and 2 bases, there was a span of 19 bases. The CDR3 region is CAANPSTGTYEQYF. The DNA of the CDR3 is TGTGCCGCCAATCCCTCAACCGGGACCTACGAGCAGTACTTC.

V and J are TRBV29-1 and TRBJ1-1; D uncertain. Deletions cut 4 bases from V and 1 base from J, with 7 bases between. This CDR3 comprises 12 residues. Germline CDR1 SQVTM, CDR2 ANQGSEA. The chain's CDR3 is CSVGQPNTEAFF. CDR3 nucleotide sequence: TGCAGCGTTGGACAACCGAACACTGAAGCTTTCTTT.

This chain links TRBV5-8 with TRBJ2-3; the D gene is possibly TRBD2 (5 bases). V lost 4 bases and J 8 bases, leaving 11 bases between the germline ends. This CDR3 is 12 amino acids long. Germline CDR1 reads SGHTS; CDR2 reads YDEGEE. The CDR3 loop reads CASSIGRGTQYF. The CDR3 nucleotides are TGTGCCAGCAGCATAGGTCGGGGTACGCAGTATTTT.

The chain has TRBV7-2 and TRBJ2-1, with 7 positions matching TRBD2. The CDR3 has 16 residues. Germline assignment: CDR1 SGHTA and CDR2 FQGNSA. Trimming removed 1 base from V and 6 bases from J; junction bases left unmatched: 9. The CDR3 coding sequence is TGTGCCAGCAGCTTAGGAGGCGGGAGATCAGGCAATGAGCAGTTCTTC. Protein: CASSLGGGRSGNEQFF.

V and J are TRBV16 and TRBJ1-1; D unclear. Trimming left V 0 bases short and J 4 bases short, with 6 bases between. The germline gives CDR1 KGHSY, CDR2 FQNENV. CDR3 length equals 13 residues. The DNA for the CDR3 is TGTGCCAGCAGCCAATCGGGCAGCACTGAAGCTTTCTTT. Translated, it gives CASSQSGSTEAFF.

V gene TRBV6-5 combines with J gene TRBJ2-1, with TRBD2 matching over 10 bases. The CDR3 extends over 16 amino acids. The germline V gene has CDR1 MNHEY and CDR2 SVGAGI. V dropped 4 bases and J dropped 4; count of bases not matched to a gene: 7. The CDR3 here is CASSSTGLAAYNEQFF. The CDR3 DNA follows: TGTGCCAGCAGTTCGACCGGACTAGCGGCATACAATGAGCAGTTCTTC.

The chain links TRBV28 to TRBJ1-2; maybe TRBD1 (6 bases). Trimming removed 5 bases at V and 8 bases at J, with 15 bases between. The CDR3 length is 13 residues. In germline, CDR1 is MDHEN, CDR2 SYDVKM. The CDR3 DNA reads as TGTGCCAGCAGTCCTGGGGGCCCCCTCGGCTACACCTTC. Protein: CASSPGGPLGYTF.

The chain carries TRBV18 and TRBJ2-4; 8 positions match TRBD2. The CDR3 extends over 15 amino acids. Germline CDR1 reads KGHSH; CDR2 reads LQKENI. V was clipped by 3 bases and J by 3 bases; unmatched bases: 4. DNA for the CDR3: TGTGCCAGCTCACCCAACGCGGGAGGCAAAAACATTCAGTACTTC. Translating it yields CASSPNAGGKNIQYF.

The J gene is TRBJ1-1, the V gene TRBV19; D remains unclear. The length of the CDR3 is 15 residues. Germline loops: CDR1 LNHDA, CDR2 SQIVND (reference sequence). The V gene lost 3 bases and the J gene lost 1 base, with 12 bases spanning the gap. The CDR3 nucleotides read TGTGCCAGTAGTATGGAACCGCGGGGGAACACTGAAGCTTTCTTT. This translates into CASSMEPRGNTEAFF.

This chain connects TRBV7-9 to TRBJ2-7, with D possibly matching TRBD1 (6 bases). Trimming cost V 5 bases and J 1 base, with 21 bases left between them. Per the germline V gene, CDR1 is SEHNR and CDR2 is FQNEAQ (reference sequence). The CDR3 totals 17 residues. Here the CDR3 reads CASSPRDTELNSYEQYF. For the CDR3, the DNA is TGTGCCAGCAGCCCACGGGACACTGAATTAAATTCCTACGAGCAGTACTTC.

As regards this clone: One end of the junction does not line up with germline, which may come from a read error. The CDR3, as DNA: TGTGCCAGCAGCCCACGGGACACTGAATTAAATTCCTACGGGCAGTACTTC. This sequence encodes CASSPRDTELNSYGQYF. The chain combines TRBV7-9 with TRBJ2-7; D might be TRBD1 (6 bases). This CDR3 has 17 amino acids. Germline V lookup: CDR1 SEHNR, CDR2 FQNEAQ (reference sequence). The whole variable domain, remainder taken from reference TRBV7-9 and TRBJ2-7, is DTGVSQNPRHKITKRGQNVTFRCDPISEHNRLYWYRQTLGQGPEFLTYFQNEAQLEKSRLLSDRFSAERPKGSFSTLEIQRTEQGDSAMYLCASSPRDTELNSYGQYFGPGTRLTVT.

V usage is TRBV6-5 and J usage is TRBJ1-2; TRBD1 matches 7 bases. Germline-derived CDR1 and CDR2 are MNHEY and SVGAGI. The trim removed 7 bases at V and 4 bases at J, leaving 9 bases unmatched. The CDR3 has 14 residues. The CDR3 spells CASTRDSKIYGYTF. In DNA form, the CDR3 reads TGTGCCAGCACGCGGGACAGCAAGATCTATGGCTACACCTTC.

This clone was observed a single time. The chain has TRBV5-1 and TRBJ1-1; D not certain. Germline values: CDR1 SGHRS, CDR2 YFSETQ. The length of the CDR3 is 13 residues. Trimming took off 0 bases at V and 4 bases at J, with 7 bases between the two ends. CDR3 sequence: CASSLDPSTEAFF. In DNA, the CDR3 is TGCGCCAGCAGCTTGGATCCAAGCACTGAAGCTTTCTTT.

The chain joins TRBV5-4 to TRBJ1-1; tentative D call: TRBD1 (6 bases). The CDR3 is 15 amino acids. From germline, CDR1 is SGHNT and CDR2 YYREEE (reference sequence). V was trimmed by 2 bases and J by 2 bases, leaving 13 bases between them. The CDR3 loop reads CASSLSGVLNTEAFF. As DNA, the CDR3 is TGTGCCAGCAGCTTATCAGGGGTACTAAACACTGAAGCTTTCTTT.

Note on this clone: One end of the junction is discordant with germline, which a read error may explain. CDR3 protein: CASSSSGARGYTF. For the CDR3, the DNA is TGTGCCAGCAGCTCCTCGGGGGCCCGTGGCTACACCTTC. V is TRBV5-3 and J is TRBJ1-2; tentatively, D is TRBD1 (6 bases). TRBV5-3 qualifies as an ORF whose function is uncertain. The CDR3 covers 13 residues.

This rearrangement joins TRBV6-6 to TRBJ1-5; TRBD1 might be the D (5 bases). Between the trimmed V and J ends, which lost 3 bases and 4 bases, there was a span of 10 bases. CDR3 length equals 14 residues. Per germline, CDR1 MNHNY and CDR2 SVGAGI (reference sequence). CDR3 in DNA: TGTGCCAGCAGTTATGGCTCAGGGAATCAGCCCCAGCATTTT. Its protein is CASSYGSGNQPQHF.

This chain connects TRBV4-2 to TRBJ2-1, with 11 bases that match TRBD2. There are 17 residues in the CDR3. CDR1 is LGHNA and CDR2 is YNFKEQ in the germline V gene. V was pared by 3 bases and J by 3 bases, with 7 bases of the junction left unmatched. CDR3 sequence (DNA): TGTGCCAGCAGCCAGGGAATACTAGCGGGGGACTACAATGAGCAGTTCTTC. This codes for CASSQGILAGDYNEQFF.

The chain couples TRBV5-8 to TRBJ1-6, with unresolved D. Trimming stripped 1 base from V and 10 bases from J, with 15 bases between. The CDR3 length is 15 residues. Germline CDR1 reads SGHTS; CDR2 reads YDEGEE. CDR3 sequence: CASSLRGAGRSPLHF. CDR3 nucleotide sequence: TGTGCCAGCAGCTTGCGGGGAGCGGGGAGGTCACCCCTCCACTTT.

Concerning this clone itself: This sample also contains other DNA sequences that code for the same CDR3. For the CDR3, the DNA is TGTGCCAGTAGCCCCCGGGGGACTAAAAACATTCAGTACTTC. Translation: CASSPRGTKNIQYF. The chain recombines TRBV19 with TRBJ2-4, with a weak D call TRBD2 (6 bases). V was trimmed by 6 bases and J by 4 bases, leaving 13 bases between them. The CDR3 is 14 amino acids. Germline lookup yields CDR1 LNHDA and CDR2 SQIVND (reference sequence).

This chain connects TRBV5-1 to TRBJ2-7; D gene uncertain. The CDR3 is 13 residues long. CDR1 SGHRS and CDR2 YFSETQ come from the germline V gene. V lost 5 bases and J 0 bases, leaving 9 bases between the germline ends. CDR3 sequence (DNA): TGCGCCAGCAGAAGGCAGGACTCCTACGAGCAGTACTTC. This encodes CASRRQDSYEQYF.